This TCR beta chain was identified during a study of cytomegalovirus exposure and HLA in healthy donors (dated by TCRdb to 2016 to 2017). For the study in its entirety: An earlier analysis of roughly 570 of the donors reported about 260 Gb of sequence data and 117 million unique TCR beta sequences obtained from about 179 million T cells. The study used immunosequencing to profile the T cell repertoires of more than 650 subjects and linked those repertoires to cytomegalovirus serostatus. To predict cytomegalovirus infection status, the study brought together high-throughput TCR immunosequencing, statistical association of individual TCRs with disease status, and machine learning. In a later genetic analysis, genome-wide SNP genotypes for about three fifths of the roughly 670 donors were used, and that subset was treated as a discovery cohort. Both class I and class II loci were covered by HLA typing, at four-digit resolution. Approximately 300 gigabases of sequencing data and around 88 million unique TCR sequences made up an early release that covered approximately 650 HLA-typed donors. Every discovery cohort repertoire had been produced on one sequencing platform. The study aimed to test whether signatures of past pathogen exposure could be identified by cataloging public T cell receptors. Rather than drawing on any new phenotypic data, the later analysis identified candidate immune exposures from TCR beta sequences and the way those sequences occurred across donors. In addition to the first cohort of about 650 subjects, a separate validation cohort of approximately 130 different subjects was used. Donor age, sex, ethnicity and CMV serostatus were compiled alongside the repertoire data. Five DR-DQ haplotypes were treated as single units for association and clustering because of strong linkage in the cohort. In a later analysis, previously published TCR beta repertoires from some 640 donors were re-analyzed and high-resolution HLA genotyping was added so that TCR occurrence patterns could be studied. An earlier analysis of several hundred of the donors applied high-throughput TCR beta sequencing to assess whether each TCR beta V gene segment acted as functional or pseudogenic. Across some 400 genotyped donors of the cohort, an average of about 240,000 unique TCR beta nucleotide sequences per donor were sequenced, and 15% to 20% of those sequences were non-productive. The genetic ancestry cluster associated with self-reported Caucasian donors included roughly 84% of the 300 to 400 genotyped donors. Typing coverage differed by locus: A, B, C, DRB1 and DQB1 were typed in about 629-630 donors, DQA1 in about 500, DPA1 in around 610, and DPB1 in 400 to 480. The full study reports these points: In vitro tests confirmed that a few of the cytomegalovirus-associated TCR beta chains recognize cytomegalovirus antigens. According to a later genetic analysis, donors in an Asian-associated ancestry cluster had fewer N-insertions in productive TCRs than the approximately 670-donor mean. In both the original and validation cohorts, the classifier was reported to diagnose cytomegalovirus status with high specificity and sensitivity. Most TCR sequences were seen in very few donors, while some public TCRs were found in many individuals. CMV serostatus was the only immune exposure information available for the cohort. Several of the top co-occurrence clusters appeared to be linked to parvovirus B19, influenza, CMV and Epstein-Barr virus, according to a later analysis. Linkage disequilibrium might explain the correlated functional status among segregating V segments, but an unknown experimental factor could not be excluded. In a later analysis, HLA-associated TCR beta chains were found to be more clonally expanded and to have lower generation probabilities than equally common non-associated chains. In an earlier analysis of fewer than 700 of the donors, most TCR beta V segments appeared in productive rearrangements about 90% or about 30% of the time, broadly matching IMGT annotations. Because counts were too low, about 15 rarely observed V segments, including chromosome 9 orphons, were left out of the earlier analysis of 500 to 650 of the donors. It was suggested by the authors that the approach could potentially be generalized to other disease states and immunological phenotypes. A later analysis found that TCR association rates varied across HLA loci, with DRB1 alleles showing the most associated TCRs and HLA-C alleles the fewest. Strong co-occurrence of HLA alleles, especially DR and DQ, made assigning TCR associations to individual alleles difficult. Roughly uniform sequencing depth across donors was assumed in presence/absence analyses, although this assumption may not hold. A total of fewer than 200 TCR beta chains were listed by the study as associated with cytomegalovirus. In a later genetic analysis, a missense DCLRE1C variant was associated with V-gene and J-gene trimming of TCR beta chains, and the association was replicated in an independent cohort. A further reported finding was that TCR beta sequences accurately predicted the HLA-A and HLA-B alleles for most subjects in the first cohort. The cohort was sequenced for TCR beta chains only, and without alpha or paired-chain data the features that could be detected were limited. A group of highly shared sequence variants was considered likely to be a technical artifact of the sequencing pipeline. In a later analysis, most CMV-associated TCR beta chains were found to appear HLA-restricted, with HLA associations seemingly driven largely by CMV exposure. Because some donors lacked HLA typing at each locus, the association tests relied only on the typed subset. In a later analysis, about 16,000 TCR beta sequences were associated with specific HLA alleles at a false discovery rate of 0.05.

As to this clone: Its target antigen remains unknown. No much larger clone is present one base from it, and per-base qualities are unavailable.

The cohort comprised hundreds of healthy bone marrow donors. At the time of sampling, every cohort member was nominally healthy, though immune exposures that went unrecorded were likely present. CMV serostatus was positive for roughly 290 and negative for about half of the roughly 700 cohort members, and was not recorded for this donor. A peripheral blood sample was collected from each donor, and TCR beta sequencing was performed on peripheral blood mononuclear cells. Genomic DNA was extracted from the blood cell samples with the Qiagen DNeasy Blood Extraction Kit. Libraries were made using the immunoSEQ multiplex PCR assay. A mixture of 60 forward primers for TCR Vbeta segments and 13 reverse primers for TCR Jbeta segments was used in the multiplex PCR. The CDR3 region of rearranged TCR beta genes was amplified from genomic DNA with a multiplex PCR assay. The Illumina HiSeq System was used to sequence the amplified TCR beta libraries as 87-base-pair reads. The authors processed their data as follows. A later analysis tallied around 87 million unique TCR beta chains across the 660 or so repertoires, and some 10 million of those chains were shared by two or more donors. A nearest-neighbor algorithm error-corrected the raw reads and collapsed the reads into unique sequences, merging closely related sequences to remove PCR and sequencing errors. CDR3 sequences were aligned to IMGT reference sequences to assign V, D and J gene segments. For a sequence to be retained, a match of at least six nucleotides to both a V gene segment and a J gene segment was required. A rearrangement was called productive if the CDR3 had no stop codons and remained in frame with V and J, and every other rearrangement was called non-productive. Following IMGT convention, CDR3 was defined as the stretch from the second conserved V-encoded cysteine to the conserved J-encoded phenylalanine. In an earlier analysis of approximately 590 of the donors, sequences lacking an unambiguous match to a single V gene segment were excluded. In an earlier analysis of more than 500 of the donors, a V segment was called functional when productive rearrangements were above 56.7%, and segregating when the standard deviation between donors exceeded 5%. To diagnose cytomegalovirus status from the catalog of TCR beta chain sequences, a statistical classification framework was built. A later analysis assigned V and J genes by comparing TCR nucleotide sequences with IMGT/GENE-DB human TR gene sequences. The TCRdist pipeline was used in a later analysis to assign CDR3 sequences and most-parsimonious VDJ recombination scenarios. In a later analysis, every TCR beta chain was defined by the combination of its CDR3 amino acid sequence and its V-gene family, and reads without a unique V-gene family were dropped. In a later analysis, fewer than 600 highly shared, low-generation-probability nucleotide sequences were removed to address suspected cross-contamination and a sequencing artifact. In a later analysis, a clonal expansion index was calculated for each public chain from normalized within-repertoire ranks of inferred template counts. Generation probabilities in a later analysis came from a VDJ recombination model fitted to out-of-frame rearrangements, and those results were checked against IGoR. In a later analysis, TCR-TCR, TCR-HLA and TCR-CMV co-occurrence was scored with hypergeometric tests, and a repertoire-size bias correction was applied to TCR pairs. To estimate false discovery rates, a later analysis permuted the HLA or CMV assignments 20 times. A later analysis grouped co-occurring TCRs with DBSCAN, adding TCRdist sequence similarity when clustering within HLA-allele-positive subsets. Repertoires with fewer than 30,000 or more than 120,000 public chains, plus five repertoires with anomalous nucleotide sharing, were excluded from co-occurrence clustering. The immuneACCESS repertoire file appears here via TCRdb, limited to in-frame rearrangements. These files lack a portion of the clones; in checked studies, under half of the deficit traces to unresolved V genes, and the cause of the others is not known. The D gene and trimming were derived from the DNA, and the V and J assignments and clone size from that table. In this sample the table shows tens of thousands of clones, less than 70% of which occur a single time. The ten largest clones add up to roughly 2.5% of the sample.

Sequencing used PBMCs. This receptor was taken from a human donor in good health.

The CDR3 protein: CASSQDDTGRNNEQFF. The sequenced DNA: TGTGCCAGCAGCCAAGATGATACAGGCCGCAACAATGAGCAGTTCTTC. The V and J segments used are TRBV4-2 and TRBJ2-1; the D gene is perhaps TRBD1, on 5 matching bases. The CDR3 spans 16 residues, from the cysteine through the phenylalanine. The read is trimmed to its CDR3 DNA, 48 bases read in frame from base 1. Deletion took 0 bases off V and 5 bases off J, with a span of 14 bases between the germline ends. From the germline V gene, CDR1 is LGHNA and CDR2 is YNFKEQ.